This TCR beta chain was observed in a study of breast tumors, draining lymph nodes, adjacent tissues. Study-level results: Data fit most tumor T cells coming from lymph node, expanding in tumor. That most tumor T cells come from lymph nodes remained unproven. Luminal-like breast cancer showed significantly higher tumor–nontumor repertoire similarity than basal-like. Tumor TCR diversity was below lymph nodes but above nontumor tissue.

On this clonotype: Its antigen is still unknown. It is unclear where the CDR3 begins or ends on the DNA, so no DNA is shown, and the CDR3 is as TCRdb lists it.

The lymph nodes were axillary draining lymph nodes from breast cancer patients. The germline V gene has CDR1 KGHDR and CDR2 SFDVKD. Counting both end residues, the CDR3 totals 23 amino acids. TCRdb reprocessed the multiplex PCR reads via MiXCR and lists one record per CDR3 protein. In the table there are more than 200,000 distinct CDR3 sequences, roughly 32% of which are singletons. This TCR was recovered from a female donor with breast cancer. Some clones in this sample may be carry-over from other donors' samples. Source material: axillary lymph node tissue. This chain connects TRBV24-1 to TRBJ1-5. CDR3 residues: CATSDPVSGSILRAVLRAGHQHF.